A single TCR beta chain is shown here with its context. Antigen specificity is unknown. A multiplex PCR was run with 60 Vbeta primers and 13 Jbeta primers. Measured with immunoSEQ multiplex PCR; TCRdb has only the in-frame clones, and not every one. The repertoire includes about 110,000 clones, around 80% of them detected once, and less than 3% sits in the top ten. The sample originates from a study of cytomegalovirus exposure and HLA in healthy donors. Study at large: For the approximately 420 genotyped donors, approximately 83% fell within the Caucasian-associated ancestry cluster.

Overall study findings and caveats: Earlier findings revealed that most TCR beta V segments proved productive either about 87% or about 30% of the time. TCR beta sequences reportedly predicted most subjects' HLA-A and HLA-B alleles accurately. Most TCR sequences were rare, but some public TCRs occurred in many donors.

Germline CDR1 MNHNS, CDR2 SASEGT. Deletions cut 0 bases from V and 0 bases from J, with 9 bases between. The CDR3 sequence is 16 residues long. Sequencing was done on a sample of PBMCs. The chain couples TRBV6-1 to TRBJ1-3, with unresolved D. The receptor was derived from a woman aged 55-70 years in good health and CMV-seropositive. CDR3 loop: CASSEARSPSGNTIYF. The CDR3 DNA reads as TGTGCCAGCAGTGAAGCGCGGAGCCCCTCTGGAAACACCATATATTTT.